A selection of T cell receptor beta chains follows, all from one sample in a study of Graves' ophthalmopathy and Graves' hyperthyroidism. TCRdb re-derived calls from the multiplex PCR reads in MiXCR, one entry per CDR3 protein. The sample consists of about 550,000 distinct CDR3 sequences, 35% to 40% of them appearing once. Source material: peripheral blood or thyroid tissue (not recorded which). These receptors all stem from an adult man with Graves' hyperthyroidism. Both conserved end residues are trimmed from each CDR3.

>TRBV7-8
ASRLTGGYNSPLH
>TRBV24-1
ATSDGPSPLH
>TRBV7-9
ASSPWTGEYEQY
>TRBV20-1
SARRQGEISPLH
>TRBV7-3
ASSQDRIGVNTGELF
>TRBV7-2
ASSYSGLRGPYTEAF
>TRBV10-3
AISERFSGGYGYT
>TRBV7-9
ASSDTSLRAWNTEAF
>TRBV18
ASSPGLAVQETQY
>TRBV7-8
ASSLPAYEQY